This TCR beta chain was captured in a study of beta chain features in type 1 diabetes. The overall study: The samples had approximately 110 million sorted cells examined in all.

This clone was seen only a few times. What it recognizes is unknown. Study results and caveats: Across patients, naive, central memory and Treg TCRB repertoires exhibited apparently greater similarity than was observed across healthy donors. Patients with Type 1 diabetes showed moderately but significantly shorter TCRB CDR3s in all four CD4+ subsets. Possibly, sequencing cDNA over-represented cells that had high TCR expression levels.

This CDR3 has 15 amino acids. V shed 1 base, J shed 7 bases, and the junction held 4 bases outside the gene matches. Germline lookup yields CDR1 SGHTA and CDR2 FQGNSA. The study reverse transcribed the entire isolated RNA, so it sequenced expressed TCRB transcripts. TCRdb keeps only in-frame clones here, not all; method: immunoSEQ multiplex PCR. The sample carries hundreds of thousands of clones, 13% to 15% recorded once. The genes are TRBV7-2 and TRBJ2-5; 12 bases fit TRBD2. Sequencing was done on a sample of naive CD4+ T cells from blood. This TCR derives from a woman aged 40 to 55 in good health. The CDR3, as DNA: TGTGCCAGCAGCTTAGGACTAGCGGGGGAGGGGACCCAGTACTTC. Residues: CASSLGLAGEGTQYF.